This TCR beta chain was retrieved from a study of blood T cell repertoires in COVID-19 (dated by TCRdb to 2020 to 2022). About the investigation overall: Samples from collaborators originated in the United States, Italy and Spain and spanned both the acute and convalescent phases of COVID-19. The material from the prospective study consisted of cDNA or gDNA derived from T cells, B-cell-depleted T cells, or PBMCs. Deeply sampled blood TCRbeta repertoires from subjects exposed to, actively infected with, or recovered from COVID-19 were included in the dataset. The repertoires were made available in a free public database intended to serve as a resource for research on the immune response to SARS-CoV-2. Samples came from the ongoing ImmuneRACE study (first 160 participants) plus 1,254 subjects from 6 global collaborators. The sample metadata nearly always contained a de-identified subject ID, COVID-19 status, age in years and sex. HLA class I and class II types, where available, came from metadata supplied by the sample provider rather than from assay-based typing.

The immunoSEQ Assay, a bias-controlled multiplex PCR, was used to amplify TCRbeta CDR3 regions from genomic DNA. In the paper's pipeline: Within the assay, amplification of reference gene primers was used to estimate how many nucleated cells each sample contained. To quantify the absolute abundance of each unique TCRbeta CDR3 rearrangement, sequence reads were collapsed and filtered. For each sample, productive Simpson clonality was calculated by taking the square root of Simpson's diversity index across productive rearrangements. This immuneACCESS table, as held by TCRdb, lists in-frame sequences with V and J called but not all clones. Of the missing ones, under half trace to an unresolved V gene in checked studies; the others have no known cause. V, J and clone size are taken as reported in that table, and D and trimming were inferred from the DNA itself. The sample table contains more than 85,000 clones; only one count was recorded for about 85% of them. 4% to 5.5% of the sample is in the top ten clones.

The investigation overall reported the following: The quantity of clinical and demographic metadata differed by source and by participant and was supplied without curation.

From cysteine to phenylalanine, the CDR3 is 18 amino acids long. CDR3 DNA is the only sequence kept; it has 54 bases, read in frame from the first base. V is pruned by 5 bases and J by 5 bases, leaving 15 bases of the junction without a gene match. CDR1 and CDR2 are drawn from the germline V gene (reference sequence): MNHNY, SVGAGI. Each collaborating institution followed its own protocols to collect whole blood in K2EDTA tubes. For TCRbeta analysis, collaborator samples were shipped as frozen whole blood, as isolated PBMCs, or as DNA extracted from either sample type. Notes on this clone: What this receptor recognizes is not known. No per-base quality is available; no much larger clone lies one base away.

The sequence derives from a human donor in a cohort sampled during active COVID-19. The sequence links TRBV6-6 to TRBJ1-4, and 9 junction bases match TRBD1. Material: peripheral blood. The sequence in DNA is TGTGCCAGCAGTCCACGGGGGACAGGGATTGGGATGAATGAAAAACTGTTTTTT. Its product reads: CASSPRGTGIGMNEKLFF.